This T cell receptor beta chain stems from a study of OX40 agonist ivuxolimab in advanced cancers. Study-level background: Hepatocellular carcinoma, melanoma, renal cell or head and neck cancer occurred in dose-escalation patients. The eligibility criteria allowed prior anti-PD-1, anti-PD-L1 or anti-CTLA-4 therapy, and 30% to 45% had some. Regarding the study as a whole: At doses 0.1 to 3.0 mg/kg, CD4+ and CD8+ clones expanded.

Anyone with autoimmune disease history or systemic immunosuppression was excluded. The CDR3 covers 15 residues. CDR1 is SGHVS and CDR2 is FNYEAQ in the germline V gene. As to this clone: Its target is not known. Germline is not matched at one junction end, which may reflect a read error. This specimen includes other DNA sequences encoding the same CDR3.

TCRdb's table, derived via immunoSEQ multiplex PCR, lists solely in-frame clones and lacks some. The sample contains more than 45,000 clones, about 81% of which appear only once. This clonotype was sampled from an adult with an advanced solid tumor such as melanoma, head and neck, liver or kidney cancer. The rearrangement uses TRBV7-6 and TRBJ1-5, with D unresolved. Sequenced material: CD4+ or CD8+ T cells sorted from blood, taken in a trial of the OX40 agonist ivuxolimab. Here the CDR3 reads CASSPGLTGDQPQHF. CDR3 in DNA: TGCGCCAGCAGCCCCGGACTGACGGGAGATCAGCCCCAGCATTTT. Full variable domain (outside the CDR3, taken from reference TRBV7-6 and TRBJ1-5): GAGVSQSPRYKVTKRGQDVALRCDPISGHVSLYWYRQALGQGPEFLTYFNYEAQQDKSGLPNDRFSAERPEGSISTLTIQRTEQRDSAMYRCASSPGLTGDQPQHFGDGTRLSIL.